This T cell receptor beta chain was recovered during a study of blood T cell repertoires in COVID-19. Source study methods: Researchers report that nucleated cell counts were estimated from reference gene primer amplification. The table came from immunoSEQ multiplex PCR; TCRdb's copy has only in-frame clones and leaves some out. D and trimming were read from the DNA, whereas the V and J calls and clone size are those reported in that table. This table holds 45,000 to 65,000 clones, 65% to 85% found once. Germline V lookup: CDR1 ENHRY, CDR2 SYGVKD. With 0 bases clipped from V and 5 bases from J, the junction kept 3 bases outside the gene matches. The CDR3 is 15 residues long.

This TCR was sampled from a man aged 35-49 years with acute or convalescent COVID-19. The source material was peripheral blood. The J gene is TRBJ2-1, the V gene TRBV10-3, with 8 bases fitting TRBD2. As DNA, the CDR3 is TGTGCCATCAGTGAGTCACCAGCGGGAGACAATGAGCAGTTCTTC. Translation gives CAISESPAGDNEQFF.